A selection of T cell receptor beta chains follows, all from one sample in a study of T-cell memory formation after mild COVID-19. TCRdb fed the 5' RACE reads into MiXCR, producing one record per CDR3 protein. The table records more than 100,000 distinct CDR3 sequences, approximately 6.3% of them present only once. Sequences were obtained from PBMCs or a T cell subset sorted from them (not recorded which). All receptors derive from an adult woman who had mild COVID-19 (a few samples of this study predate the infection). Cell type and time point are not known. CDR3s include the opening cysteine and the closing phenylalanine or tryptophan. Each record gives: J gene, V gene, clone size, D gene, CDR3 DNA, CDR3 protein. D genes are given only for firm matches. The listing skips clone size in some rows; elsewhere it reads once, few, many or a size class.

TRBJ2-3	TRBV4-2	.	TRBD2	TGTGCCAGCAGCCAAGATCTTCAACCGGGACTAGCGGGAGATACGCAGTATTTT	CASSQDLQPGLAGDTQYF
TRBJ2-7	TRBV5-1	.	.	TGCGCCAGCAGCTTGGAAAGGGGTAGAGAGCAGTACTTC	CASSLERGREQYF
TRBJ1-1	TRBV18	.	TRBD1	TGTGCCAGCTCCGCAGGGGACAGGGGGCTCGCGGACACTGAAGCTTTCTTT	CASSAGDRGLADTEAFF
TRBJ2-7	TRBV12-3/TRBV12-4	.	TRBD1	TGTGCCAGTCGAACCGGGACAGGGTACGAGCAGTACTTC	CASRTGTGYEQYF
TRBJ2-3	TRBV6-5	many	.	TGTGCCAGCAGTTACGGGGGTGCTAGCACAGATACGCAGTATTTT	CASSYGGASTDTQYF
TRBJ2-3	TRBV12-3/TRBV12-4	many	.	TGTGCCAGCAGTCCTCCCGGGACTAGCACAGATACGCAGTATTTT	CASSPPGTSTDTQYF
TRBJ2-7	TRBV7-2	many	TRBD2	TGTGCCAGCAGCTCCTCCCGGCTAGCGGTCTACGAGCAGTACTTC	CASSSSRLAVYEQYF
TRBJ2-1	TRBV19	many	TRBD1	TGTGCCAGTAGGGTCGGACAGGTGGGGTACAATGAGCAGTTCTTC	CASRVGQVGYNEQFF
TRBJ2-3	TRBV18	.	.	TGTGCCAGCTCACTGGGACGAACGCGAGATACGCAGTATTTT	CASSLGRTRDTQYF
TRBJ2-1	TRBV20-1	.	.	TGCAGTGCCTCAGACAGGAGGGGTGGCAATGAGCAGTTCTTC	CSASDRRGGNEQFF
TRBJ1-2	TRBV12-3/TRBV12-4	.	.	TGTGCCAGCAGTCGTGAGGGTGGGGTTGGCGGCGGCTACACCTTC	CASSREGGVGGGYTF
TRBJ1-6	TRBV10-3	.	.	TGTGCCATCAGTGAGTCGGGGGGAGTCACAAGGGATTCACCCCTCCACTTT	CAISESGGVTRDSPLHF
TRBJ2-1	TRBV29-1	.	.	TGCAGCTTGGTGGGGGACAATGAGCAGTTCTTC	CSLVGDNEQFF
TRBJ2-3	TRBV12-3/TRBV12-4	many	.	TGTGCCAGCAGCCTGGGTCAGAATACGGATACGCAGTATTTT	CASSLGQNTDTQYF
TRBJ1-2	TRBV5-1	.	.	TGCGCCAGCAGTAGTACCAACTATGGCTACACCTTC	CASSSTNYGYTF
TRBJ2-3	TRBV7-8	many	.	TGTGCCAGCAGCCCGACGAAGGGCACAGATACGCAGTATTTT	CASSPTKGTDTQYF
TRBJ1-5	TRBV27	few	TRBD1	TGTGCCAGCAGTCAACGACAGGGGCTCAATCAGCCCCAGCATTTT	CASSQRQGLNQPQHF
TRBJ2-1	TRBV5-1	many	.	TGCGCCAGCAGCTTGAGGGAGAATGAGCAGTTCTTC	CASSLRENEQFF